This entry lists 24 T cell receptor beta chains sequenced from one sample in a study of cytomegalovirus exposure and HLA in healthy donors. Use of 60 Vbeta and 13 Jbeta primers characterized the PCR. Sequenced by immunoSEQ multiplex PCR; TCRdb stores in-frame clones only, minus some. The repertoire consists of 150,000 to 200,000 clones, with roughly four fifths occurring once and the leading ten covering 2.5% to 3%. Sample: PBMCs. The receptors were sampled from a woman between 45 and 60 years old in good health and CMV-seropositive.

The rearrangement joins TRBV6-5 to TRBJ1-6, with 8 bases lining up with TRBD1. The CDR3 consists of 14 residues. Germline assignment: CDR1 MNHEY and CDR2 SVGAGI. The junction had 7 bases not matched to a gene; V was cut back by 6 bases and J by 9 bases. In nucleotides, the CDR3 is TGTGCCAGCAGACCGGGACAGGACCTTTCACCCCTCCACTTT. It is translated as CASRPGQDLSPLHF.

The genes are TRBV19 and TRBJ2-1; 13 positions match TRBD2. V was clipped by 5 bases and J by 10 bases; unmatched bases: 8. The germline CDR1 and CDR2 sequences are LNHDA and SQIVND (reference sequence). This CDR3 is 15 amino acids long. CDR3 sequence reads: CASSPGLAGATEQFF. The CDR3 nucleotides are TGTGCCAGTAGTCCTGGACTAGCGGGGGCCACCGAGCAGTTCTTC.

The V and J genes are TRBV18 and TRBJ2-7; D may be TRBD2 (6 bases). CDR3 length: 15 residues. Germline V gene sequence: CDR1 KGHSH, CDR2 LQKENI. Trimming removed 1 base from V and 6 bases from J, with 16 bases in between. The CDR3 reads CASSPLRGGVGEQYF. The CDR3 nucleotides are TGTGCCAGCTCACCACTAAGAGGAGGGGTCGGCGAGCAGTACTTC.

The rearrangement joins TRBV7-9 to TRBJ2-3; no reliable D call. The V end lost 3 bases, the J end lost 4 bases, and 11 bases lay between the germline ends. CDR3 length equals 14 residues. The germline CDR1 and CDR2 sequences are SEHNR and FQNEAQ (reference sequence). The DNA of the CDR3 is TGTGCCAGCAGCTTGAAGACTCGACCAGATACGCAGTATTTT. It yields the protein CASSLKTRPDTQYF.

Written as DNA, the CDR3 is TGTGCCAGCAGTGAAAAAAGACTCACAGGGTACCGGTCAGATACGCAGTATTTT. Encoded protein: CASSEKRLTGYRSDTQYF. The chain uses TRBV2 and TRBJ2-3, with D possibly matching TRBD1 (6 bases). V lost 2 bases and J lost 4, with 22 bases in between. Germline CDR1 SNHLY, CDR2 FYNNEI. This CDR3 comprises 18 residues.

CDR3 DNA: TGTGCCAGCCCCGAAGGGGACTCGCAAGAGACCCAGTACTTC. It is translated as CASPEGDSQETQYF. The rearrangement links TRBV2 to TRBJ2-5; D may be TRBD2 (6 bases). Germline CDR1 SNHLY, CDR2 FYNNEI. The CDR3 is 14 residues long. The ends were cut back, 8 bases at V and 2 bases at J, with 15 bases in the middle.

The gene calls are TRBV2 and TRBJ1-1; D is undetermined. V dropped 1 base and J dropped 0 bases, with 6 bases sitting between them. Germline V gives CDR1 SNHLY, CDR2 FYNNEI. This CDR3 has 14 amino acids. The CDR3 nucleotides are TGTGCCAGCAGTGAAGAAACAGTGAACACTGAAGCTTTCTTT. It yields the protein CASSEETVNTEAFF.

The J gene is TRBJ2-1, the V gene TRBV11-1, with TRBD1 identical over 7 bases. V shed 10 bases, J shed 8 bases, and the junction held 14 bases outside the gene matches. Germline V gene data show CDR1 as SGHAT and CDR2 as FQDESV (reference sequence). The CDR3 runs to 14 residues. Here the CDR3 DNA reads TGTGCCACTTCGACCGAGGGGGCAGGCGATGAGCAGTTCTTC. Amino acid sequence: CATSTEGAGDEQFF. The whole variable domain, remainder taken from reference TRBV11-1 and TRBJ2-1, is EAEVAQSPRYKITEKSQAVAFWCDPISGHATLYWYRQILGQGPELLVQFQDESVVDDSQLPKDRFSAERLKGVDSTLKIQPAELGDSAMYLCATSTEGAGDEQFFGPGTRLTVL.

The chain carries TRBV6-1 and TRBJ1-4; no clear D gene. Germline CDR1 reads MNHNS; CDR2 reads SASEGT. Deletions cut 7 bases from V and 7 bases from J, with 19 bases between. This CDR3 has 15 amino acids. The CDR3 DNA reads TGTGCCAGCAAAATACGGGGAGCGGCGGCTGAAAAACTGTTTTTT. This codes for CASKIRGAAAEKLFF.

This clone was seen a single time. This chain connects TRBV6-5 to TRBJ2-7, with 8 bases that match TRBD1. With 4 bases clipped from V and 6 bases from J, the junction kept 8 bases outside the gene matches. This CDR3 has 14 amino acids. CDR1 is MNHEY, CDR2 SVGAGI, per germline. CDR3 region: CASSLGQGSREQYF. The CDR3 bases are TGTGCCAGCAGTTTAGGACAGGGAAGCCGCGAGCAGTACTTC.

The gene calls are TRBV7-2 and TRBJ1-5; D is undetermined. V lost 1 base and J lost 7, with 8 bases in between. The CDR3 loop spans 13 amino acids. Germline V lookup: CDR1 SGHTA, CDR2 FQGNSA. The CDR3 region is CASSLGGEQPQHF. Written as DNA, the CDR3 is TGTGCCAGCAGCTTAGGCGGGGAACAGCCCCAGCATTTT.

The V call is TRBV5-1, the J call TRBJ1-2; no firm D call. There are 13 residues in the CDR3. The V gene's germline CDR1 is SGHRS and CDR2 YFSETQ. V was shortened by 5 bases and J by 8 bases, with 16 bases between the two germline ends. The CDR3 region has the DNA TGCGCCAGCAGTCCCGGTGGGCCGCTAGGCTACACCTTC. Protein: CASSPGGPLGYTF.

The V and J genes are TRBV6-5 and TRBJ2-7; 9 nucleotides match TRBD2. V shed 2 bases, J shed 2 bases, and the junction held 4 bases outside the gene matches. This CDR3 comprises 15 residues. Per germline, CDR1 MNHEY and CDR2 SVGAGI. The CDR3 bases are TGTGCCAGCAGTTACCCTCTAGCGGGGACCTACGAGCAGTACTTC. As protein: CASSYPLAGTYEQYF.

The CDR3 DNA reads as TGTGCCAGCAGCTTACTAACAGGGGGCGAGGCTTTCTTT. Encoded protein: CASSLLTGGEAFF. The rearrangement links TRBV7-8 to TRBJ1-1; 9 bases align to TRBD1. The germline V gene encodes CDR1 SGHVS and CDR2 FQNEAQ. V was clipped by 2 bases and J by 11 bases; unmatched bases: 6. This CDR3 spans 13 amino acids.

In its sample, this clone was seen once. The chain joins TRBV10-3 to TRBJ1-2; unclear D gene. The CDR3 covers 13 residues. Trimming removed 3 bases at V and 4 bases at J, with 9 bases between. Germline CDR1 reads ENHRY; CDR2 reads SYGVKD. As DNA, the CDR3 is TGTGCCATCAGTGAAGCAGGCTCCTATGGCTACACCTTC. Its protein product is CAISEAGSYGYTF.

This clone was found a few times. V is TRBV5-6 and J is TRBJ2-2; D is uncertain. Trimming stripped 0 bases from V and 1 base from J, with 4 bases between. The CDR3 spans 14 residues. Germline V CDR1 and CDR2: SGHDT, YYEEEE. In DNA form, the CDR3 reads TGTGCCAGCAGCTTGGATCTGAACACCGGGGAGCTGTTTTTT. Translation gives CASSLDLNTGELFF. Combining the CDR3 with reference TRBV5-6 and TRBJ2-2 gives the whole variable domain DAGVTQSPTHLIKTRGQQVTLRCSPKSGHDTVSWYQQALGQGPQFIFQYYEEEERQRGNFPDRFSGHQFPNYSSELNVNALLLGDSALYLCASSLDLNTGELFFGEGSRLTVL.

This chain links TRBV7-6 with TRBJ1-2; D might be TRBD1 (5 bases). The germline V gene has CDR1 SGHVS and CDR2 FNYEAQ. CDR3 size: 13 residues. V shed 2 bases and J shed 6 bases, with 10 bases lying between them. CDR3 bases: TGTGCCAGCAGCTTATTCGGGGGGGATGGCTACACCTTC. Its protein product is CASSLFGGDGYTF.

The chain employs TRBV4-1 and TRBJ2-3; tentatively, D is TRBD1 (6 bases). The CDR3 is made up of 13 amino acids. Per the germline V gene, CDR1 is MGHRA and CDR2 is YSYEKL. Trimming took off 4 bases at V and 3 bases at J, with 8 bases between the two ends. The CDR3 loop is CASSRGQTDTQYF. CDR3 DNA sequence: TGCGCCAGCAGCCGCGGACAGACAGATACGCAGTATTTT.

The chain couples TRBV2 to TRBJ1-2; maybe TRBD1 (5 bases). The CDR3 totals 15 residues. CDR1 SNHLY and CDR2 FYNNEI come from the germline V gene. With 3 bases removed from V and 4 bases from J, the gap between germline ends came to 15 bases. The CDR3 region has the DNA TGTGCCAGCAGTGAGCGTCAGGGCCCCCTCTATGGCTACACCTTC. Protein: CASSERQGPLYGYTF.

The CDR3 DNA is TGTGCCAGTCAGATAGCGGGGGGACGGAATGAGCAGTTCTTC. It translates to CASQIAGGRNEQFF. The chain is built from TRBV19 and TRBJ2-1, with 10 positions matching TRBD2. Looked up from germline, CDR1 is LNHDA and CDR2 is SQIVND (reference sequence). This CDR3 contains 14 residues. Trimming removed 8 bases from V and 7 bases from J; junction bases left unmatched: 8.

The V call is TRBV6-1, the J call TRBJ1-1; D gene uncertain. The CDR3 contains 13 residues. Germline V gene sequence: CDR1 MNHNS, CDR2 SASEGT. The V end lost 6 bases, the J end lost 1 base, and 9 bases lay between the germline ends. DNA of the CDR3: TGTGCCAGCAGAGCGAGAGAGAACACTGAAGCTTTCTTT. This gives the protein CASRARENTEAFF.

The rearrangement joins TRBV13 to TRBJ2-1; 7 bases match TRBD2. The CDR3 is made up of 14 amino acids. The V and J ends lost 6 bases and 2 bases, in that order; junction bases with no gene match: 4. From germline, CDR1 is PRHDT and CDR2 FYEKMQ (reference sequence). The CDR3 sequence: CASRSRGTYNEQFF. Written as DNA, the CDR3 is TGTGCCAGCAGATCGCGGGGGACCTACAATGAGCAGTTCTTC.

CDR3 coding DNA: TGTGCCAGCAGCCCACCGACTAGCGGGGGAAACACAGATACGCAGTATTTT. It yields the protein CASSPPTSGGNTDTQYF. This chain joins TRBV7-8 and TRBJ2-3; 12 bases map to TRBD2. The CDR3 has 17 residues. With V trimmed by 5 bases and J by 2 bases, 8 bases remained unmatched. CDR1 SGHVS and CDR2 FQNEAQ come from the germline V gene.

The chain recombines TRBV7-3 with TRBJ2-5; TRBD1 matches 7 bases. The V gene end was trimmed by 5 bases and the J gene end by 2 bases; junction bases not matched to a gene: 2. Per the germline V gene, CDR1 is SGHTA and CDR2 is FQGTGA. The CDR3 is 13 amino acids. The CDR3: CASSRRGQETQYF. The CDR3 nucleotides are TGTGCCAGCAGCCGCAGGGGGCAAGAGACCCAGTACTTC.